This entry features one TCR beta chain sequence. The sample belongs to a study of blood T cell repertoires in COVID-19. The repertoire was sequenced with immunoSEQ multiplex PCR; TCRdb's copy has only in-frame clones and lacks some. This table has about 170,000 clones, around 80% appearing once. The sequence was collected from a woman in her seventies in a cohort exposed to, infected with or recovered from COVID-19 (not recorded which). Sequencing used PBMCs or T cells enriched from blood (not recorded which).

In DNA, the CDR3 is TGTGCCAGCAGCCGTTGGACAGCTCAAGAGACCCAGTACTTC. The encoded protein is CASSRWTAQETQYF. The chain combines TRBV5-6 with TRBJ2-5, with D perhaps TRBD1 (6 bases). CDR1 SGHDT and CDR2 YYEEEE come from the germline V gene. V shed 4 bases and J shed 2 bases, with 12 bases lying between them. The length of the CDR3 is 14 residues.